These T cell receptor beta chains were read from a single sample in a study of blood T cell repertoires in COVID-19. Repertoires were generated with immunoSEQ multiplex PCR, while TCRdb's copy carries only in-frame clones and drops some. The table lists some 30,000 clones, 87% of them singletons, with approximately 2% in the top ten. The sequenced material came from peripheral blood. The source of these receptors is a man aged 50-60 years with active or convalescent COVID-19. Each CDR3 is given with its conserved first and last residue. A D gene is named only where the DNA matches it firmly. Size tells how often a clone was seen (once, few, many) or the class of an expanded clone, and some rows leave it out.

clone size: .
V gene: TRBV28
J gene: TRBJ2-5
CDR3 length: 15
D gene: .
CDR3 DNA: TGTGCCAGCAGTTCCTCACTAGCTTGGAGGGAGACCCAGTACTTC
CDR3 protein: CASSSSLAWRETQYF

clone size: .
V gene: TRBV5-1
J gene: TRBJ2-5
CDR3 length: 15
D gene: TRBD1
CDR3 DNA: TGCGCCAGCAGCTCGGACAGGGGGGTCCAAGAGACCCAGTACTTC
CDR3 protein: CASSSDRGVQETQYF

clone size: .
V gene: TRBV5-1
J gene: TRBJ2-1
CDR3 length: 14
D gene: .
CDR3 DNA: TGCGCCAGCGGCCAGGGTTACTCCTACAATGAGCAGTTCTTC
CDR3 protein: CASGQGYSYNEQFF

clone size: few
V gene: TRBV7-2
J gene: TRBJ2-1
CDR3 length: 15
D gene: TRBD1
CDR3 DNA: TGTGCCAGCAGCCCCGGGACAGGGGTGTACAATGAGCAGTTCTTC
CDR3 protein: CASSPGTGVYNEQFF

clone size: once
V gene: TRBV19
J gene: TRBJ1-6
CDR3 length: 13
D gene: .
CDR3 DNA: TGTGCCAGTCGACTCTCCTATAATTCACCCCTCCACTTT
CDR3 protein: CASRLSYNSPLHF

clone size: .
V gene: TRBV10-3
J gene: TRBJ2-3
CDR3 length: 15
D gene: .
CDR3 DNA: TGTGCCATCAGTAGGCGGGACAGTTCCACAGATACGCAGTATTTT
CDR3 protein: CAISRRDSSTDTQYF

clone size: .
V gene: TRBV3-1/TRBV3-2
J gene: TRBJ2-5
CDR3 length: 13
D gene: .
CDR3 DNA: TGTGCCAGCAGCCAAGATTTCAGGGAGACCCAGTACTTC
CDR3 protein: CASSQDFRETQYF

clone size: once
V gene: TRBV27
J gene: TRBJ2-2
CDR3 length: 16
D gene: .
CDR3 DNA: TGTGCCAGCAGTTTATATGGGGGCGCGAACACCGGGGAGCTGTTTTTT
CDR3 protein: CASSLYGGANTGELFF

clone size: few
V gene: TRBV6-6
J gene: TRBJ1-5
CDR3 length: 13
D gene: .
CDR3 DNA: TGTGCCAGCAGATTAGGGGTCAATCAGCCCCAGCATTTT
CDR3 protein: CASRLGVNQPQHF

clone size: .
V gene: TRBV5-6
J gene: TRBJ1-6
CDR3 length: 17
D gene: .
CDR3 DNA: TGTGCCAGCAGCTTGGCCAACCGGGACTGGGGGAATTCACCCCTCCACTTT
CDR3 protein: CASSLANRDWGNSPLHF

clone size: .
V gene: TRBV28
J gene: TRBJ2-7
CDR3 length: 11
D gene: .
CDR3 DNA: TGTGCCAGCAGTAACCTATACGAGCAGTACTTC
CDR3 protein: CASSNLYEQYF

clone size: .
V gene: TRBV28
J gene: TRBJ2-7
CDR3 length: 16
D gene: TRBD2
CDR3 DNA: TGTGCCAGCAGTTCCGGGACTAGCGGACCCCACTACGAGCAGTACTTC
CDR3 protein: CASSSGTSGPHYEQYF

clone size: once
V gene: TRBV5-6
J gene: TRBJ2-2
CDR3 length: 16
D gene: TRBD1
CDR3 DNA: TGTGCCAGCAGCTTGTTGGGACAGGGTTACACCGGGGAGCTGTTTTTT
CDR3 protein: CASSLLGQGYTGELFF

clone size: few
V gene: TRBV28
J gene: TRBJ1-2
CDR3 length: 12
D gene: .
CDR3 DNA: TGTGCCAGCAGTCCCCCGGACTATGGCTACACCTTC
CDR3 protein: CASSPPDYGYTF